The 32 T cell receptor beta chains listed next were all sequenced from one sample in a study of blood T cell repertoires in COVID-19. Sequencing used immunoSEQ multiplex PCR; TCRdb keeps in-frame clones, though not all of them. Among 80,000 to 95,000 clones listed, approximately 85% were seen once. What was sequenced was peripheral blood. These receptors were taken from a human donor in a cohort sampled during active COVID-19.

A single count supports this clone. J is TRBJ2-3 and V is TRBV19, with 7 bases lining up with TRBD2. Germline V gene lookup returns CDR1 LNHDA and CDR2 SQIVND (reference sequence). There are 15 residues in the CDR3. The trim removed 5 bases at V and 5 bases at J, leaving 10 bases unmatched. The CDR3, as DNA: TGTGCCAGTAGTGGGACCGGGACTACAGGAGATACGCAGTATTTT. This gives the protein CASSGTGTTGDTQYF.

The chain joins TRBV2 to TRBJ1-5; possibly TRBD1 for D (6 bases). Germline V gene lookup returns CDR1 SNHLY and CDR2 FYNNEI. This CDR3 is built from 15 residues. V shed 1 base and J shed 0 bases, with 7 bases lying between them. CDR3 region: CASSEVGGSNQPQHF. Here the CDR3 DNA reads TGTGCCAGCAGTGAAGTAGGGGGTAGCAATCAGCCCCAGCATTTT.

Many counts were recorded for this clone. The rearrangement links TRBV4-2 to TRBJ1-2; D is unclear. The germline V gene has CDR1 LGHNA and CDR2 YNFKEQ. CDR3 length: 17 residues. The V gene lost 5 bases and the J gene lost 1 base, with 20 bases spanning the gap. The CDR3 bases are TGTGCCAGCAGCTCCCGGGAAACTGCATTTATTAACTATGGCTACACCTTC. It translates to CASSSRETAFINYGYTF.

The gene calls are TRBV4-3 and TRBJ1-6; a possible D gene is TRBD1 (5 bases). Trimming pared 0 bases from V and 4 bases from J, leaving 10 bases between. The germline gives CDR1 LGHNA, CDR2 YSLEER. The CDR3 runs 16 residues. The CDR3 bases are TGCGCCAGCAGCCAAGATGCGGGACGGTATAATTCACCCCTCCACTTT. As protein: CASSQDAGRYNSPLHF.

V gene TRBV28 combines with J gene TRBJ1-3; D not resolved. Trimming took 3 bases from V and 6 from J, leaving 6 bases between them. Germline assignment: CDR1 MDHEN and CDR2 SYDVKM. CDR3 length: 12 amino acids. The CDR3 DNA follows: TGTGCCAGCAGTTTTAGTGTAAACACCATATATTTT. Translated, it gives CASSFSVNTIYF.

This rearrangement joins TRBV12-5 to TRBJ2-7; 7 bases are a match to TRBD1. The V gene's germline CDR1 is LGHNT and CDR2 FRNRAP. J gave up 4 bases and V 4 bases, and 13 bases lay outside the gene matches. There are 16 residues in the CDR3. CDR3 coding DNA: TGTGCTAGTGGTTGGCCGACAGGGATTAGTTTGTACGAGCAGTACTTC. Translation: CASGWPTGISLYEQYF.

About this clone itself: The junction and the germline gene differ at one end; a read error may be behind it. The V call is TRBV6-4, the J call TRBJ1-6; TRBD1 matches at 7 bases. Germline V gives CDR1 MRHNA, CDR2 SNTAGT. The CDR3 spans 14 residues. Here the CDR3 DNA reads TGTGCCAGCAGTGTCATCCCGGGACAGAAATCCGTCGACTTT. Protein product: CASSVIPGQKSVDF.

The chain carries TRBV13 and TRBJ2-3, with D tentatively TRBD2 (7 bases). Trimming stripped 3 bases from V and 5 bases from J, with 15 bases between. CDR1 and CDR2 from the germline V gene are PRHDT and FYEKMQ (reference sequence). This CDR3 comprises 15 residues. CDR3 DNA sequence: TGTGCCAGCAGCTTTAAAGGGGGGGCAGGAGATACGCAGTATTTT. This sequence encodes CASSFKGGAGDTQYF.

The chain joins TRBV5-5 to TRBJ1-4; TRBD1 aligns across 10 bases. Germline V gene lookup returns CDR1 SGHKS and CDR2 YYEKEE (reference sequence). CDR3 length: 19 residues. Trimming at V came to 5 bases and at J to 1 base, leaving 14 bases not matched to a gene. The CDR3 coding sequence is TGTGCCAGCAGTTCGCCGGCCGGACAGGGGGTGCGAACTAATGAAAAACTGTTTTTT. This translates into CASSSPAGQGVRTNEKLFF.

The V call is TRBV7-2, the J call TRBJ2-1, with 9 bases lining up with TRBD2. Germline lookup yields CDR1 SGHTA and CDR2 FQGNSA. Trimming took 5 bases from V and 7 from J; bases not matched to a gene: 6. The CDR3 extends over 14 amino acids. CDR3 in DNA: TGTGCCAGCAGCGCGGGGGGGGTCTTAAATGAGCAGTTCTTC. It yields the protein CASSAGGVLNEQFF.

The chain is built from TRBV9 and TRBJ1-1; D unresolved. The length of the CDR3 is 16 residues. CDR1 and CDR2 from the germline V gene are SGDLS and YYNGEE. V lost 1 base and J lost 1, with 14 bases in between. The CDR3 reads CASSVSSREQNTEAFF. The CDR3 region has the DNA TGTGCCAGCAGCGTAAGCTCGCGGGAACAGAACACTGAAGCTTTCTTT. The full variable domain, rest sourced from reference TRBV9 and TRBJ1-1, is DSGVTQTPKHLITATGQRVTLRCSPRSGDLSVYWYQQSLDQGLQFLIQYYNGEERAKGNILERFSAQQFPDLHSELNLSSLELGDSALYFCASSVSSREQNTEAFFGQGTRLTVV.

By share, this clone counts as medium-sized. The CDR3 loop reads CASSKRAGPYEQYF. The CDR3 DNA follows: TGCGCCAGCAGTAAGAGGGCAGGACCCTACGAGCAGTACTTC. The chain joins TRBV4-1 to TRBJ2-7, with D maybe TRBD2 (5 bases). This CDR3 is built from 14 residues. Looked up from germline, CDR1 is MGHRA and CDR2 is YSYEKL. Trimming removed 6 bases from V and 2 bases from J, with 14 bases in between.

The rearrangement joins TRBV2 to TRBJ2-3; 7 bases align to TRBD1. Losses at the gene ends were 11 bases for V and 3 bases for J; bases not matched to a gene: 8. The CDR3 runs to 13 residues. Germline CDR1 reads SNHLY; CDR2 reads FYNNEI. CDR3 loop: CAGGQESTDTQYF. Here the CDR3 DNA reads TGTGCCGGCGGACAGGAGAGTACAGATACGCAGTATTTT.

V usage is TRBV2 and J usage is TRBJ2-1; unclear D gene. The CDR3 sequence is 12 residues long. V lost 6 bases and J lost 6, with 9 bases in between. Germline V gene lookup returns CDR1 SNHLY and CDR2 FYNNEI. CDR3 sequence reads: CASSVSRNEQFF. The CDR3 DNA is TGTGCCAGCAGCGTGAGTCGCAATGAGCAGTTCTTC.

The gene calls are TRBV10-3 and TRBJ1-5; D is possibly TRBD1 (5 bases). Deletions cut 2 bases from V and 5 bases from J, with 19 bases between. In germline, CDR1 is ENHRY, CDR2 SYGVKD. The CDR3 extends over 17 amino acids. CDR3 region: CAISEGLGLKVDQPQHF. CDR3 DNA sequence: TGTGCCATCAGTGAGGGTCTGGGGCTCAAGGTGGATCAGCCCCAGCATTTT.

The V and J genes are TRBV29-1 and TRBJ1-2; D is unclear. The CDR3 sequence is 13 residues long. Germline V gene lookup returns CDR1 SQVTM and CDR2 ANQGSEA. Trimming left V 4 bases short and J 5 bases short, with 14 bases between. CDR3 in DNA: TGCAGCGTTGCCCCTACGGGGTCTTATGGCTACACCTTC. Protein product: CSVAPTGSYGYTF.

The V call is TRBV6-2 or TRBV6-3, the J call TRBJ2-1; TRBD1 matches 11 bases. Germline lookup yields CDR1 MNHEY and CDR2 SVGEGT. J was trimmed by 8 bases and V by 0 bases; bases with no gene match: 9. The CDR3 contains 17 residues. CDR3 DNA sequence: TGTGCCAGCAGTTACTCACTGCTTGGACAGGGGGCTGATGAGCAGTTCTTC. The encoded protein is CASSYSLLGQGADEQFF.

The chain carries TRBV5-4 and TRBJ2-7; 8 bases agree with TRBD2. The V gene's germline CDR1 is SGHNT and CDR2 YYREEE (reference sequence). The CDR3 extends over 15 amino acids. Unmatched junction bases numbered 7, after V lost 3 bases and J lost 2 bases. The CDR3 spells CASSSRTSRTYEQYF. The CDR3 bases are TGTGCCAGCAGCTCCCGGACTAGCCGGACCTACGAGCAGTACTTC.

The J gene is TRBJ1-1, the V gene TRBV7-9, with no clear D. V was cut by 4 bases and J by 13 bases, with 16 bases left in between. Per the germline V gene, CDR1 is SEHNR and CDR2 is FQNEAQ (reference sequence). CDR3 length: 12 amino acids. The CDR3 bases are TGTGCCAGCAGCTCCGGGTCCCCGCGTGGTTTCTTT. The encoded protein is CASSSGSPRGFF.

The table lists this clone with a few counts. This sequence joins TRBV19 and TRBJ1-3; D is unclear. This CDR3 is 13 amino acids long. V dropped 2 bases and J dropped 4 bases, with 6 bases sitting between them. Germline V gene lookup returns CDR1 LNHDA and CDR2 SQIVND (reference sequence). In DNA, the CDR3 is TGTGCCAGTAGTATAAACACCGGAAACACCATATATTTT. Residues: CASSINTGNTIYF. Together with reference TRBV19 and TRBJ1-3, the CDR3 gives the full variable domain: DGGITQSPKYLFRKEGQNVTLSCEQNLNHDAMYWYRQDPGQGLRLIYYSQIVNDFQKGDIAEGYSVSREKKESFPLTVTSAQKNPTAFYLCASSINTGNTIYFGEGSWLTVV.

The chain recombines TRBV4-3 with TRBJ1-2, with unresolved D. Germline V gene lookup returns CDR1 LGHNA and CDR2 YSLEER. CDR3 length equals 12 residues. Trimming removed 1 base at V and 7 bases at J, with 7 bases between. The CDR3 bases are TGCGCCAGCAGCCAAGGCGGTGTTGGCTACACCTTC. Its protein product is CASSQGGVGYTF.

This sequence joins TRBV19 and TRBJ2-5; 7 nucleotides match TRBD1. CDR3 length: 16 residues. The V segment lost 5 bases and the J segment 2 bases; nucleotides outside the gene matches: 11. Germline V gives CDR1 LNHDA, CDR2 SQIVND (reference sequence). The DNA for the CDR3 is TGTGCCAGTAGTCCTCGGGACAGACGGGGACAAGAGACCCAGTACTTC. It codes for CASSPRDRRGQETQYF.

This rearrangement joins TRBV27 to TRBJ2-3, with unresolved D. CDR1 and CDR2 (germline): MNHEY, SMNVEV (reference sequence). There are 12 residues in the CDR3. V gave up 6 bases and J gave up 2 bases, with 6 bases separating them. CDR3 loop: CASSLSTDTQYF. Here the CDR3 DNA reads TGTGCCAGCAGCCTTTCCACAGATACGCAGTATTTT.

V and J are TRBV19 and TRBJ1-4, with 7 bases fitting TRBD1. Trimming at V came to 5 bases and at J to 10 bases, leaving 13 bases not matched to a gene. Per the germline V gene, CDR1 is LNHDA and CDR2 is SQIVND (reference sequence). The CDR3 has 15 amino acids. The CDR3 is CASSPADTGVGKLFF. For the CDR3, the DNA is TGTGCCAGTAGTCCCGCGGATACAGGGGTGGGAAAACTGTTTTTT.

The CDR3 region has the DNA TGTGCCAGCAGCTTTTTAACGGGACAGGGAAGTCAGCCCCAGCATTTT. Translated, it gives CASSFLTGQGSQPQHF. The chain uses TRBV5-5 and TRBJ1-5, with TRBD1 matching over 9 bases. V was pared by 2 bases and J by 6 bases, with 9 bases of the junction left unmatched. Germline values: CDR1 SGHKS, CDR2 YYEKEE (reference sequence). The length of the CDR3 is 16 residues.

This sequence joins TRBV6-1 and TRBJ1-4; the match to TRBD1 covers 7 bases. CDR3 size: 17 residues. Germline CDR1 is MNHNS and CDR2 is SASEGT. Trimming cost V 2 bases and J 4 bases; bases outside gene matches: 10. The CDR3 region is CASSEPRQGFFNEKLFF. CDR3 nucleotides: TGTGCCAGCAGTGAACCGCGACAGGGATTTTTTAATGAAAAACTGTTTTTT.

The chain combines TRBV11-2 with TRBJ2-2, with 12 bases that match TRBD2. With 1 base clipped from V and 4 bases from J, the junction kept 1 base outside the gene matches. The CDR3 sequence is 16 residues long. Germline CDR1 reads SGHAT; CDR2 reads FQNNGV. CDR3 nucleotides: TGTGCCAGCAGCTTAGTACTAGCGGGAGGCACCGGGGAGCTGTTTTTT. Translation gives CASSLVLAGGTGELFF.

This clone was counted a single time. The rearrangement uses TRBV6-1 and TRBJ1-2; no reliable D call. V was clipped by 4 bases and J by 1 base, with 22 bases between them. CDR3 length: 18 amino acids. Per germline, CDR1 MNHNS and CDR2 SASEGT. As DNA, the CDR3 is TGTGCCAGCAGTGCGAGGGCGGACCTCAGAGCCCTTAACTATGGCTACACCTTC. This sequence encodes CASSARADLRALNYGYTF.

The chain combines TRBV4-1 with TRBJ2-3; TRBD2 matches 10 bases. The CDR3 runs to 18 residues. Germline CDR1 and CDR2: MGHRA and YSYEKL. The V and J ends lost 0 bases and 2 bases, in that order; junction bases with no gene match: 8. CDR3 nucleotides: TGCGCCAGCAGCCAAGATTTTGTTAGCGGGGGGAACACAGATACGCAGTATTTT. Its translation is CASSQDFVSGGNTDTQYF.

About this clone itself: Other DNA sequences in the sample encode the same CDR3. This chain connects TRBV19 to TRBJ2-1; tentative D call: TRBD2 (5 bases). V was cut by 7 bases and J by 6 bases, with 7 bases left in between. Germline CDR1 is LNHDA and CDR2 is SQIVND (reference sequence). The CDR3 length is 11 residues. CDR3 protein: CASTGSNEQFF. Here the CDR3 DNA reads TGTGCCAGTACGGGGAGCAATGAGCAGTTCTTC.

The rearrangement joins TRBV27 to TRBJ2-2; no reliable D call. The V gene's germline CDR1 is MNHEY and CDR2 SMNVEV (reference sequence). The V end was cut by 3 bases, the J end by 5 bases, with 10 bases between. The CDR3 is made up of 14 amino acids. The CDR3 DNA reads TGTGCCAGCAGTTTCCTAATGTCGACCGGGGAGCTGTTTTTT. It translates to CASSFLMSTGELFF.

This clone was found once. The CDR3 DNA reads as TGTGCCAGCAGTCGACAGGATAATCAGCCCCAGCATTTT. It yields the protein CASSRQDNQPQHF. The chain joins TRBV6-5 to TRBJ1-5, with a possible D match to TRBD1 (6 bases). This CDR3 region has 13 residues. The germline V and J ends were trimmed by 5 bases and 4 bases, with 9 bases remaining between them. Germline V gene lookup returns CDR1 MNHEY and CDR2 SVGAGI.